This TCR beta chain comes out of a study of T-cell reconstitution after alpha-beta-depleted transplantation in children. The V gene end was trimmed by 4 bases and the J gene end by 1 base; junction bases not matched to a gene: 7. In germline, CDR1 is SGHDN, CDR2 FVKESK. This CDR3 is 16 amino acids long. This sample's TCRbeta library carried unique molecular identifier barcodes. Each CDR3 protein gets one entry after TCRdb re-called the PCR reads with MiXCR. The repertoire includes roughly 570,000 distinct CDR3 sequences, 20% to 30% of them detected once, and 30% to 40% sits in the top ten. This chain connects TRBV14 to TRBJ2-3, with TRBD2 matching over 8 bases. Sequencing was performed on PBMCs, taken before TCRalphabeta/CD19-depleted stem cell transplant. This clonotype was obtained from a boy less than two years old with Wiskott-Aldrich syndrome, due to receive a stem cell transplant. The CDR3 loop is CASSPLSGSRTDTQYF. The DNA of the CDR3 is TGTGCCAGCAGCCCCCTAAGCGGGAGCCGCACAGATACGCAGTATTTT.